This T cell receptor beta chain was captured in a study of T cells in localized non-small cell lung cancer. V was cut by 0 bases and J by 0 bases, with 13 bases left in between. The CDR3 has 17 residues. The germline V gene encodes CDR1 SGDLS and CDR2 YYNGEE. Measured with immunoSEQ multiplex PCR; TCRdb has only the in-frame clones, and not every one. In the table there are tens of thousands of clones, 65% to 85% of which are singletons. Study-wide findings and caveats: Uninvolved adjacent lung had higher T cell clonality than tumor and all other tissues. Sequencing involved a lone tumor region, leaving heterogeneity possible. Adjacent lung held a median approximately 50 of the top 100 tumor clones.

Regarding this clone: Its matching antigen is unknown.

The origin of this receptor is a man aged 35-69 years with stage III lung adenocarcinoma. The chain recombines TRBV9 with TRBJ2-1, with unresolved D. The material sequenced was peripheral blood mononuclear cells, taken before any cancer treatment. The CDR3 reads CASSVGPLGISYNEQFF. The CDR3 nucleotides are TGTGCCAGCAGCGTAGGGCCCCTGGGTATCTCCTACAATGAGCAGTTCTTC.